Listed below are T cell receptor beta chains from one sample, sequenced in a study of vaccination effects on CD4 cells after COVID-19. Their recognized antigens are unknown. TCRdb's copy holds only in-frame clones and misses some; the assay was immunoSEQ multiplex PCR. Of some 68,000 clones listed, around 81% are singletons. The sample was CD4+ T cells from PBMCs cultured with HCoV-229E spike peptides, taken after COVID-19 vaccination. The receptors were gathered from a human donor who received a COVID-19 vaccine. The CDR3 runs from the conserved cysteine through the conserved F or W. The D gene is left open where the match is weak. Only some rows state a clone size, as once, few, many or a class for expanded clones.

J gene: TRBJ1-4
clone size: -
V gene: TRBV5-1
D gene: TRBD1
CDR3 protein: CASSPITGGGEKLFF
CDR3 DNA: TGCGCCAGCAGCCCTATTACAGGGGGCGGTGAAAAACTGTTTTTT

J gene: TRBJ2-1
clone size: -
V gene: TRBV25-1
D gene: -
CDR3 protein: CASSESPAGKKNNEQFF
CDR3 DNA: TGTGCCAGCAGTGAATCCCCGGCGGGGAAGAAAAACAATGAGCAGTTCTTC

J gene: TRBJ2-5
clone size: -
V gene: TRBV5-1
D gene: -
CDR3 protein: CASSFSGGNQETQYF
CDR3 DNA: TGCGCCAGCAGCTTCTCGGGCGGGAACCAAGAGACCCAGTACTTC

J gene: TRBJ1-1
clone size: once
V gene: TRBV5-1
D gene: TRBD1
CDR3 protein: CASSPSTGANTEAFF
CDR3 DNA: TGCGCCAGCAGCCCGTCGACAGGGGCGAACACTGAAGCTTTCTTT

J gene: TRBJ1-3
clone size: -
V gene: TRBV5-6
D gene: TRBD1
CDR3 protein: CASSQRQGSGNTIYF
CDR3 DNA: TGTGCCAGCAGTCAGCGACAGGGGTCTGGAAACACCATATATTTT

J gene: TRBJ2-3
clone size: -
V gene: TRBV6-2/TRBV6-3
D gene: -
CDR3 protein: CASSYTTGFWDTQYF
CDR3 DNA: TGTGCCAGCAGTTACACTACAGGGTTCTGGGATACGCAGTATTTT

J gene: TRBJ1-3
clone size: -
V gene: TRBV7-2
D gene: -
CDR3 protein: CASGPLPAGNTIYF
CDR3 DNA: TGTGCCAGCGGCCCGCTCCCTGCTGGAAACACCATATATTTT

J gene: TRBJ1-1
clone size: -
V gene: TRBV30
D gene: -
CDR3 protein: CAWSVAWGTGLTEAFF
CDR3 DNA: TGTGCCTGGAGTGTAGCCTGGGGAACAGGGCTCACTGAAGCTTTCTTT

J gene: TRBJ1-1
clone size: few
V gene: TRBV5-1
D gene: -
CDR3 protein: CASAPGGITEAFF
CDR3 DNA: TGCGCCAGCGCCCCGGGAGGGATCACTGAAGCTTTCTTT

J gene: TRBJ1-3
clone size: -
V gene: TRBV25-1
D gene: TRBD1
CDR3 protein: CASRDRVSGNTIYF
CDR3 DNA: TGTGCCAGCAGGGACAGGGTTTCTGGAAACACCATATATTTT

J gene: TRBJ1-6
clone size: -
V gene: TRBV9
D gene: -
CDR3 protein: CASSVEGSPLHF
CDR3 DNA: TGTGCCAGCAGCGTAGAAGGATCACCCCTCCACTTT

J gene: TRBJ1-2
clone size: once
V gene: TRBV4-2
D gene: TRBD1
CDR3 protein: CASSQGHSGTENYGYTF
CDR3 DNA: TGTGCCAGCAGCCAAGGACACTCCGGGACAGAGAACTATGGCTACACCTTC

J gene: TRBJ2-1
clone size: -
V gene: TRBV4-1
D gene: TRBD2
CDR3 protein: CASSRAEAGQQFF
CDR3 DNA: TGCGCCAGCAGCCGAGCCGAAGCGGGGCAGCAGTTCTTC

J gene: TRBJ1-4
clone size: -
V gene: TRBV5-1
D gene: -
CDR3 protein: CASSGGLSGNEKLFF
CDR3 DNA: TGCGCCAGCAGCGGAGGACTGTCAGGCAATGAAAAACTGTTTTTT

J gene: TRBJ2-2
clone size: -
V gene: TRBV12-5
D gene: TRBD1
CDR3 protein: CASGLVLVQGASTGELFF
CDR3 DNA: TGTGCTAGTGGTTTGGTACTGGTACAGGGGGCCTCCACCGGGGAGCTGTTTTTT

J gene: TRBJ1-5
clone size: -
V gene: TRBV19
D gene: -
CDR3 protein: CASTRDRNNQPQHF
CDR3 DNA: TGTGCCAGTACCCGAGACCGAAATAATCAGCCCCAGCATTTT

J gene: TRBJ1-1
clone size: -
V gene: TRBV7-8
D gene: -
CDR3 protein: CASRLQENTEAFF
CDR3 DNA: TGTGCCAGCCGGTTACAGGAGAACACTGAAGCTTTCTTT

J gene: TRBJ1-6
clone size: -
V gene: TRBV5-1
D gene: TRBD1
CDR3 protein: CASSLGRGPSYNSPLHF
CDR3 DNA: TGCGCCAGCAGCTTGGGTAGGGGGCCTTCCTATAATTCACCCCTCCACTTT

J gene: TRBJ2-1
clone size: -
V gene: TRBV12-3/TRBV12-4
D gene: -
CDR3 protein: CASRDTGQHEQFF
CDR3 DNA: TGTGCCAGCCGGGACACAGGGCAGCATGAGCAGTTCTTC

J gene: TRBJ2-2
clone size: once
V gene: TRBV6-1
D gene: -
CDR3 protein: CASSEGLVYTGELFF
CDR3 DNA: TGTGCCAGCAGTGAAGGGCTAGTATATACCGGGGAGCTGTTTTTT

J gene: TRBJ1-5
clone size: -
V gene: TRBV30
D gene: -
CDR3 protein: CAWSKDSNQPQHF
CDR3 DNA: TGTGCCTGGAGTAAAGATAGCAATCAGCCCCAGCATTTT

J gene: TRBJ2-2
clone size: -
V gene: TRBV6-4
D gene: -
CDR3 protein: CASSGVYSGELFF
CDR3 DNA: TGTGCCAGCAGTGGGGTGTACTCCGGGGAGCTGTTTTTT

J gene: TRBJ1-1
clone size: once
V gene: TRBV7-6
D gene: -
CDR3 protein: CASSLEGTVNTEAFF
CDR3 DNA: TGTGCCAGCAGCTTAGAGGGGACGGTTAACACTGAAGCTTTCTTT

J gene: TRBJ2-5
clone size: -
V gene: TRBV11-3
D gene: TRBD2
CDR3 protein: CASSPGGGRKETQYF
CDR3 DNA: TGTGCCAGCAGCCCGGGGGGGGGACGGAAAGAGACCCAGTACTTC

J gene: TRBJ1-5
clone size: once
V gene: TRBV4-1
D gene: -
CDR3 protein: CASSQERTAADQPQHF
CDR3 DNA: TGCGCCAGCAGCCAAGAGAGGACGGCGGCGGATCAGCCCCAGCATTTT

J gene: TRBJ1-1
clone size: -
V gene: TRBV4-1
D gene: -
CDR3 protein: CASSQGHSMNTEAFF
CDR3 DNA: TGCGCCAGCAGCCAAGGGCACAGCATGAACACTGAAGCTTTCTTT

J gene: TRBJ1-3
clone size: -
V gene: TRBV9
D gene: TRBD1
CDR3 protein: CASSARQGAGNTIYF
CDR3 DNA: TGTGCCAGCAGCGCAAGACAGGGTGCTGGAAACACCATATATTTT

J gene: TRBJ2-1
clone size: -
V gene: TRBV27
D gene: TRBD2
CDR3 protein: CASRSLAGGRSEQFF
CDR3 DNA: TGTGCCAGCAGATCCCTGGCGGGGGGGCGCAGTGAGCAGTTCTTC

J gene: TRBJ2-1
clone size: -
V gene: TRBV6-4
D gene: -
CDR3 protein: CASRAAGGNEQFF
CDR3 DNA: TGTGCCAGCAGAGCGGCCGGAGGAAATGAGCAGTTCTTC

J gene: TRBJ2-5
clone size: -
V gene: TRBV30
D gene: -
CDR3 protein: CAWSLGQGGGETQYF
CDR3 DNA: TGTGCCTGGAGTCTAGGCCAGGGAGGGGGGGAGACCCAGTACTTC

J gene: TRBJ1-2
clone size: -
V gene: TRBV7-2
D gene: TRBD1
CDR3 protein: CASSLEGGRIVGSGYTF
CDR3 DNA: TGTGCCAGCAGCTTAGAAGGGGGCCGCATAGTGGGGAGCGGCTACACCTTC

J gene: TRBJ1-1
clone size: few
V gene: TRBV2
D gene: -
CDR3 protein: CASSPNELMNTEAFF
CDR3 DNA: TGTGCCAGCAGCCCAAACGAGCTAATGAACACTGAAGCTTTCTTT

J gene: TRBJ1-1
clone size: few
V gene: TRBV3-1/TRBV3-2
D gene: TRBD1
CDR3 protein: CASSQEGQGARTEAFF
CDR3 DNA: TGTGCCAGCAGCCAAGAGGGACAGGGAGCACGGACTGAAGCTTTCTTT

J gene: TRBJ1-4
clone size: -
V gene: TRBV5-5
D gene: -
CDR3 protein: CASSGRTYEKLFF
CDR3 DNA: TGTGCCAGCAGCGGGCGAACATATGAAAAACTGTTTTTT

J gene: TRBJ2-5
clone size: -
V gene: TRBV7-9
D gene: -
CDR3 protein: CASSQQETQYF
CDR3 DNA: TGTGCCAGCAGTCAACAAGAGACCCAGTACTTC

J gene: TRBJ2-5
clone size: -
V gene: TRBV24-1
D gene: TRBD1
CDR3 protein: CATSDPAGGRMETQYF
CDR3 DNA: TGTGCCACCAGTGATCCGGCAGGGGGCCGTATGGAGACCCAGTACTTC

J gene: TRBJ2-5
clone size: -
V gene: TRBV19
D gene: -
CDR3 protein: CASQTGNQETQYF
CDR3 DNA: TGTGCCAGTCAGACAGGAAACCAAGAGACCCAGTACTTC

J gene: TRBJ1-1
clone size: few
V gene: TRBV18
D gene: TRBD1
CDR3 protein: CASSPLSPGQGRDTEAFF
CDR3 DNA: TGTGCCAGCTCACCACTCTCCCCGGGACAGGGAAGGGACACTGAAGCTTTCTTT

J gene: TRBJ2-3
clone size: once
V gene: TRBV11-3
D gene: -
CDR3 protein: CASSLWGTDTQYF
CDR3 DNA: TGTGCCAGCAGCTTATGGGGGACAGATACGCAGTATTTT

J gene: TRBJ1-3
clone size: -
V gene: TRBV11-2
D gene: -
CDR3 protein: CASSNPSGNTIYF
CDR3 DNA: TGTGCCAGCAGCAACCCCTCTGGAAACACCATATATTTT

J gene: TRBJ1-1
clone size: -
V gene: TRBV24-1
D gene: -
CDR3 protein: CATSDSGGNTEAFF
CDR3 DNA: TGTGCCACCAGTGATTCAGGCGGAAACACTGAAGCTTTCTTT

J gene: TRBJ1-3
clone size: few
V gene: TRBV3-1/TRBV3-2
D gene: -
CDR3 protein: CASSWDPGNTIYF
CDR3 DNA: TGTGCCAGCAGCTGGGATCCCGGAAACACCATATATTTT

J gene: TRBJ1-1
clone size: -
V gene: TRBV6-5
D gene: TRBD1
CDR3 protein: CASRTTGGYTEAFF
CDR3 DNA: TGTGCCAGCAGAACGACAGGGGGCTATACTGAAGCTTTCTTT

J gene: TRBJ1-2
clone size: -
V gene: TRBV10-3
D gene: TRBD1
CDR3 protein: CAISEMGQDAGYTF
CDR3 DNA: TGTGCCATCAGTGAGATGGGACAGGACGCTGGCTACACCTTC

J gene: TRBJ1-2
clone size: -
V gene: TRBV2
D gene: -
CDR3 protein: CASSRGDRGYTF
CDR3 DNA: TGTGCCAGCAGTCGGGGGGATCGGGGCTACACCTTC

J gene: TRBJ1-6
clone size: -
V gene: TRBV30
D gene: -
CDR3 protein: CAWSVTGNSPLHF
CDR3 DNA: TGTGCCTGGAGTGTTACAGGGAACTCACCCCTCCACTTT

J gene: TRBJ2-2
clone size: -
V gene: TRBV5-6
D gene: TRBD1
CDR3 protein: CASSFFQGAETGELFF
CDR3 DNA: TGTGCCAGCAGCTTCTTCCAGGGGGCAGAGACCGGGGAGCTGTTTTTT

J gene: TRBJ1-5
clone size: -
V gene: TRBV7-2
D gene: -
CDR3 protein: CASSLNPVGAGQPQHF
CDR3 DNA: TGTGCCAGCAGCTTAAATCCTGTGGGGGCTGGGCAGCCCCAGCATTTT

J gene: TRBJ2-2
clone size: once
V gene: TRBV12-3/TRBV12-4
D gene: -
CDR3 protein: CASSSSRGELFF
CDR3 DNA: TGTGCCAGCAGTTCTAGTCGTGGGGAGCTGTTTTTT

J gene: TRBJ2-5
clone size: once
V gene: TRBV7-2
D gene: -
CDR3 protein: CASSLIRGTYQETQYF
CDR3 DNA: TGTGCCAGCAGCTTAATTAGGGGGACGTACCAAGAGACCCAGTACTTC

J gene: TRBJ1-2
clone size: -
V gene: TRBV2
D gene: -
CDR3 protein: CASSERGAGYTF
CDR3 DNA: TGTGCCAGCAGCGAGCGAGGGGCTGGCTACACCTTC

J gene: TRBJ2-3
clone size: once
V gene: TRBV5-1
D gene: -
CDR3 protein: CASSLEGTDTQYF
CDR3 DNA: TGCGCCAGCAGCTTAGAGGGCACAGATACGCAGTATTTT

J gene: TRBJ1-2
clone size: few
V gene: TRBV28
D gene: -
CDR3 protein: CASSLGPSYGYTF
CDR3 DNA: TGTGCCAGCAGTTTGGGTCCTTCCTATGGCTACACCTTC

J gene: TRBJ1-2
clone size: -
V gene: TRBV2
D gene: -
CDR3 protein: CASGAGRYGYTF
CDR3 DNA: TGTGCCAGTGGGGCAGGGAGGTATGGCTACACCTTC

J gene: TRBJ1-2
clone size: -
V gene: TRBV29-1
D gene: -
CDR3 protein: CSVEDRGRGYTF
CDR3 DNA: TGCAGCGTTGAAGATAGGGGACGGGGCTACACCTTC